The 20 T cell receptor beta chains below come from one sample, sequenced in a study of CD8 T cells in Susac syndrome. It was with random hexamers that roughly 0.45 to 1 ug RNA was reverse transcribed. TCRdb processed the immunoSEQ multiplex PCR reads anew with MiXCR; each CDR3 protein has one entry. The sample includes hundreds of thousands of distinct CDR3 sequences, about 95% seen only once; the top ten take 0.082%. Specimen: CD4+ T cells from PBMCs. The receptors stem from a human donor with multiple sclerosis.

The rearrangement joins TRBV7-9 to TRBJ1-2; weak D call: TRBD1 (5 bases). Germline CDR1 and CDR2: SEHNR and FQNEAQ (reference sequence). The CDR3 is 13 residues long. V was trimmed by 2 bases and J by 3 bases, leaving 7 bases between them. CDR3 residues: CASSLSQDYGYTF. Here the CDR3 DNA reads TGTGCCAGCAGCTTATCACAGGACTATGGCTACACCTTC.

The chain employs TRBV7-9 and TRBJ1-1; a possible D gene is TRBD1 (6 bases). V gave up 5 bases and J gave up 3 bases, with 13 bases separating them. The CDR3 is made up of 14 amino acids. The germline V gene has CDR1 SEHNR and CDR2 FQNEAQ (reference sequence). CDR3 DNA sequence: TGTGCCAGCAGCCTCAGGGGCCCAGACACTGAAGCTTTCTTT. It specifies CASSLRGPDTEAFF.

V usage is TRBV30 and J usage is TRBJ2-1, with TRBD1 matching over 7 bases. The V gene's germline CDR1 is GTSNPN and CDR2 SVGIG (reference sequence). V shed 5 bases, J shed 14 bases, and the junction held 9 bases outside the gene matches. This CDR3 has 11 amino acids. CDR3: CAWGLPGQKFF. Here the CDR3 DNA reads TGTGCCTGGGGACTCCCGGGACAGAAGTTCTTC. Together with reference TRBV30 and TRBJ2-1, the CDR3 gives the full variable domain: SQTIHQWPATLVQPVGSPLSLECTVEGTSNPNLYWYRQAAGRGLQLLFYSVGIGQISSEVPQNLSASRPQDRQFILSSKKLLLSDSGFYLCAWGLPGQKFFGPGTRLTVL.

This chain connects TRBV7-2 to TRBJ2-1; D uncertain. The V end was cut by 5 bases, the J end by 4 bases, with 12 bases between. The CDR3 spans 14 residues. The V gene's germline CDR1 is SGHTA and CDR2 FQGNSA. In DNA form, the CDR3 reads TGTGCCAGCAGCCCCGGGTACACATACAATGAGCAGTTCTTC. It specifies CASSPGYTYNEQFF.

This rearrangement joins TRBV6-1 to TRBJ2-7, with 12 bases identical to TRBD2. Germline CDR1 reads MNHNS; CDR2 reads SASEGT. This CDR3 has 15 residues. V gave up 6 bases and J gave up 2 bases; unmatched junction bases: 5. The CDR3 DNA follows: TGTGCCAGCAGGCTGACTAGCGGGGGACCCTACGAGCAGTACGTC. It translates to CASRLTSGGPYEQYV.

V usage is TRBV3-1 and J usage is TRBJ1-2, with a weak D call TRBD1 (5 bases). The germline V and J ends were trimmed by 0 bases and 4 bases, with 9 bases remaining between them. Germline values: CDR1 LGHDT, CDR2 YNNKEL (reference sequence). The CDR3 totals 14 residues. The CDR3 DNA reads TGTGCCAGCAGCCAAGAGGGACGGAGCTATGGCTACACCTTC. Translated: CASSQEGRSYGYTF.

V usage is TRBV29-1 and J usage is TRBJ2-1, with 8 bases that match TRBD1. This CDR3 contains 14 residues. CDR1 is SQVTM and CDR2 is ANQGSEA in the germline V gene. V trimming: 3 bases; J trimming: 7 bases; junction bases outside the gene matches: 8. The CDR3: CSVDGDRIGNEQFF. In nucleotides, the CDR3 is TGCAGCGTTGACGGGGACAGGATAGGAAATGAGCAGTTCTTC.

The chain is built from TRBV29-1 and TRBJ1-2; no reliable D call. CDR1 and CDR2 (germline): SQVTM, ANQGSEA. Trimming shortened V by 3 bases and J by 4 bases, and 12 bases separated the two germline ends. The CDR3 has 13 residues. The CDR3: CSVDPPSSYGYTF. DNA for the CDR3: TGCAGCGTTGATCCCCCTAGTTCCTATGGCTACACCTTC.

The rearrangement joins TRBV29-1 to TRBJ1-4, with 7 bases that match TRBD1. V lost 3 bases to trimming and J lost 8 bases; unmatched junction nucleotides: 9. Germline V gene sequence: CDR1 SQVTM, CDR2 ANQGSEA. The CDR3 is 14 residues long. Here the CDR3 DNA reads TGCAGCGTTGATCAGGGGGGCTCAGGAGAAAAACTGTTTTTT. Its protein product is CSVDQGGSGEKLFF.

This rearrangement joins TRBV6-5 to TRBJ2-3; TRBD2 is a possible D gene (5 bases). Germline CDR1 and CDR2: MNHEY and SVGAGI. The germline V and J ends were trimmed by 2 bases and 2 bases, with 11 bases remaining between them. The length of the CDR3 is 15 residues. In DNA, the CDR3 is TGTGCCAGCAGTTACCGGGGAAGTTCCACAGATACGCAGTATTTT. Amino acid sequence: CASSYRGSSTDTQYF.

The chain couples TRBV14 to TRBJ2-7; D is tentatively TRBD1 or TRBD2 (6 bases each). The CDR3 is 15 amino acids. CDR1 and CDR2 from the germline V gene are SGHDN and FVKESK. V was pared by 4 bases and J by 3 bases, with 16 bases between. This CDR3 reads CASSRGASPYYEQYV. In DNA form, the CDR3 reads TGTGCCAGCAGCCGGGGGGCCAGCCCCTACTACGAGCAGTACGTC.

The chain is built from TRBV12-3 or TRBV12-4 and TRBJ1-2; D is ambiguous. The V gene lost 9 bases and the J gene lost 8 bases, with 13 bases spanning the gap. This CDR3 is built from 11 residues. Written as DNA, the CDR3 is TGTGCCAGTACCGGAGGAGGGGGCTACACCTTC. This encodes CASTGGGGYTF.

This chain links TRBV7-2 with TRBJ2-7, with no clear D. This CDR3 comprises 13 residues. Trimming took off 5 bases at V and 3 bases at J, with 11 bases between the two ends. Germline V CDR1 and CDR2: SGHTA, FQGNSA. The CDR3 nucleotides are TGTGCCAGCAGCCCGACCTGGGACTACGAGCAGTACTTC. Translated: CASSPTWDYEQYF.

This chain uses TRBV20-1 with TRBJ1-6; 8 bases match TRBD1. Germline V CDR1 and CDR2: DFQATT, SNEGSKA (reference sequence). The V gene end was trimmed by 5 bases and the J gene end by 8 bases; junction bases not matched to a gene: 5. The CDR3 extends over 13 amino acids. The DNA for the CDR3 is TGCAGTGCTGAGGACAGGGCCCATTCACCCCTCCACTTT. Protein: CSAEDRAHSPLHF.

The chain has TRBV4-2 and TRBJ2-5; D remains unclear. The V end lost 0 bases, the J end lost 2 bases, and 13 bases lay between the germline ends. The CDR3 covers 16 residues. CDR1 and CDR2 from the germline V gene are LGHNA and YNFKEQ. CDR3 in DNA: TGTGCCAGCAGCCAAGATTTGAACTTCTATCAAGAGACCCAGTACTTC. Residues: CASSQDLNFYQETQYF.

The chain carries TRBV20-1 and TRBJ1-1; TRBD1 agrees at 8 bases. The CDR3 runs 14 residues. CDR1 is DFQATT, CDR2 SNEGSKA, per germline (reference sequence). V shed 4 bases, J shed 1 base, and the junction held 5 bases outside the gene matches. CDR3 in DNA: TGCAGTGCTACCTACGGGACAGGGAACACTGAAGCTTTCTTT. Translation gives CSATYGTGNTEAFF.

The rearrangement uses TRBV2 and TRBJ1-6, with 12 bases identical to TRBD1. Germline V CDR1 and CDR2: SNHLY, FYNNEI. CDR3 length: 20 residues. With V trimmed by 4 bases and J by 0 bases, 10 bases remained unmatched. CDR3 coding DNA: TGTGCCAGCAGTGGGAGGGGGACAGGGGGCTTCGCCTCCTATAATTCACCCCTCCACTTT. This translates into CASSGRGTGGFASYNSPLHF.

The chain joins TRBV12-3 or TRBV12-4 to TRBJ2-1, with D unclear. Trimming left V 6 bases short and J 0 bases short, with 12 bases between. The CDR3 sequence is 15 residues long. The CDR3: CASSPLLSSYNEQFF. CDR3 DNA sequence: TGTGCCAGCAGCCCGTTACTGAGCTCCTACAATGAGCAGTTCTTC.

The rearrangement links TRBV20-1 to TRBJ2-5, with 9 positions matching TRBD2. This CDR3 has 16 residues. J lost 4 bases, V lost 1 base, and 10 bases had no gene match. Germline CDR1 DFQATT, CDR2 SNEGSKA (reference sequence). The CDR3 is CSARVTAGGLAETQYF. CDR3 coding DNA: TGCAGTGCTAGAGTCACAGCGGGGGGACTTGCAGAGACCCAGTACTTC.

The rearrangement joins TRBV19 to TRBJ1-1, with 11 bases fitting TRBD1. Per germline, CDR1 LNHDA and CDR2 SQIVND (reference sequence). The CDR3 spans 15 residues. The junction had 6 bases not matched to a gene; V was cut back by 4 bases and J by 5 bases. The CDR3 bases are TGTGCCAGTAGTAAGGACAGGGGGCTTCGGACTGAAGCTTTCTTT. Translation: CASSKDRGLRTEAFF.